The 31 T cell receptor beta chains in this list originate from one sample, sequenced in a study of cytomegalovirus exposure and HLA in healthy donors. Vbeta (60) and Jbeta (13) primers were used in the PCR. TCRdb keeps only in-frame clones here, not all; method: immunoSEQ multiplex PCR. The repertoire holds about 160,000 clones, with approximately 84% as singletons. The sequenced sample consisted of PBMCs. All receptors derive from a male donor in good health and CMV-seropositive.

This clone has just one count. The chain is built from TRBV11-1 and TRBJ2-5; D is possibly TRBD2 (5 bases). Germline-derived CDR1 and CDR2 are SGHAT and FQDESV (reference sequence). The CDR3 is made up of 14 amino acids. The germline V and J ends were trimmed by 8 bases and 0 bases, with 13 bases remaining between them. CDR3 sequence (DNA): TGTGCCAGCTCCCTTATGGACTACCAAGAGACCCAGTACTTC. Protein product: CASSLMDYQETQYF.

The chain links TRBV10-2 to TRBJ1-1; TRBD1 matches 8 bases. This CDR3 is 15 amino acids long. V dropped 3 bases and J dropped 6; count of bases not matched to a gene: 9. The germline CDR1 and CDR2 sequences are WSHSY and SAAADI. The CDR3 DNA sequence: TGCGCCAGCAGTGATTCGGACAGGGCTGAGGCTGAAGCTTTCTTT. As protein: CASSDSDRAEAEAFF.

V and J are TRBV7-3 and TRBJ2-5; D not resolved. This CDR3 region has 16 residues. V was clipped by 5 bases and J by 1 base, with 17 bases between them. Germline CDR1 is SGHTA and CDR2 is FQGTGA. The CDR3 coding sequence is TGTGCCAGCAGCCCGCTAGGAGAGCTCATCCAAGAGACCCAGTACTTC. The encoded protein is CASSPLGELIQETQYF. Drawing the rest from reference TRBV7-3 and TRBJ2-5, the complete variable domain is GAGVSQTPSNKVTEKGKYVELRCDPISGHTALYWYRQSLGQGPEFLIYFQGTGAADDSGLPNDRFFAVRPEGSVSTLKIQRTERGDSAVYLCASSPLGELIQETQYFGPGTRLLVL.

The chain is built from TRBV19 and TRBJ1-5, with 9 bases that match TRBD1. Per the germline V gene, CDR1 is LNHDA and CDR2 is SQIVND (reference sequence). V dropped 8 bases and J dropped 6; count of bases not matched to a gene: 5. The CDR3 runs to 13 residues. CDR3 sequence: CASQLQGAQPQHF. The CDR3 DNA sequence: TGTGCCAGTCAATTACAGGGGGCTCAGCCCCAGCATTTT.

The chain carries TRBV6-1 and TRBJ1-1; D unclear. The CDR3 is made up of 14 amino acids. V was trimmed by 6 bases and J by 0 bases, leaving 11 bases between them. Germline V gene lookup returns CDR1 MNHNS and CDR2 SASEGT. CDR3 sequence (DNA): TGTGCCAGCAGACTAGGACGGCTGAACACTGAAGCTTTCTTT. Translating it yields CASRLGRLNTEAFF.

The chain recombines TRBV7-2 with TRBJ2-3; no firm D call. Trimming took 3 bases from V and 7 from J, leaving 8 bases between them. CDR1 is SGHTA and CDR2 is FQGNSA in the germline V gene. The CDR3 has 12 residues. CDR3 sequence reads: CASSLSQNTQYF. CDR3 DNA sequence: TGTGCCAGCAGCTTGTCGCAGAATACGCAGTATTTT.

V gene TRBV10-3 combines with J gene TRBJ2-3; 8 bases are a match to TRBD1. The V and J ends lost 6 bases and 4 bases, in that order; junction bases with no gene match: 6. The germline V gene encodes CDR1 ENHRY and CDR2 SYGVKD. The CDR3 is made up of 14 amino acids. This CDR3 is CAIRDGQGADTQYF. The CDR3 nucleotides read TGTGCCATCAGGGACGGACAGGGTGCAGATACGCAGTATTTT.

The CDR3 loop reads CSVTPVADTQYF. Here the CDR3 DNA reads TGCAGCGTAACTCCGGTAGCAGATACGCAGTATTTT. V and J are TRBV29-1 and TRBJ2-3, with D uncertain. The V gene's germline CDR1 is SQVTM and CDR2 ANQGSEA. The CDR3 runs to 12 residues. Deletions cut 6 bases from V and 4 bases from J, with 11 bases between.

In its sample, this clone was seen once. The rearrangement links TRBV4-3 to TRBJ1-5, with TRBD1 matching over 9 bases. The length of the CDR3 is 16 residues. Trimming took 0 bases from V and 7 from J; bases not matched to a gene: 7. The germline CDR1 and CDR2 sequences are LGHNA and YSLEER. Written as DNA, the CDR3 is TGCGCCAGCAGCCAAGATCTTGGGACAGGGCGACAGCCCCAGCATTTT. Encoded protein: CASSQDLGTGRQPQHF.

The V gene is TRBV27, the J gene TRBJ2-7; 7 bases line up with TRBD2. The V segment lost 5 bases and the J segment 5 bases; nucleotides outside the gene matches: 9. The germline V gene has CDR1 MNHEY and CDR2 SMNVEV (reference sequence). This CDR3 contains 14 residues. The DNA for the CDR3 is TGTGCCAGCAGTCCCCGCGGGGGTCGGAACGAGCAGTACTTC. Protein product: CASSPRGGRNEQYF.

This chain uses TRBV11-3 with TRBJ2-2; 12 positions match TRBD1. Trimming at V came to 5 bases and at J to 3 bases, leaving 4 bases not matched to a gene. CDR1 SGHNT and CDR2 YENEEA come from the germline V gene. The CDR3 consists of 16 residues. The CDR3 coding sequence is TGTGCCAGCAGCCCCCGGGACAGGGGGCACACCGGGGAGCTGTTTTTT. Amino acid sequence: CASSPRDRGHTGELFF.

The chain employs TRBV27 and TRBJ1-1; possible D gene TRBD1, 6 bases. Germline-derived CDR1 and CDR2 are MNHEY and SMNVEV (reference sequence). CDR3 size: 11 residues. Trimming removed 8 bases at V and 5 bases at J, with 9 bases between. The CDR3 sequence: CASSGVTEAFF. The CDR3 DNA follows: TGTGCCAGCTCAGGGGTAACTGAAGCTTTCTTT.

The genes are TRBV9 and TRBJ2-1; 13 nucleotides align to TRBD2. Germline V gives CDR1 SGDLS, CDR2 YYNGEE. This CDR3 region has 17 residues. V lost 5 bases to trimming and J lost 7 bases; unmatched junction nucleotides: 12. The CDR3 spells CASRPPLAGGPYNEQFF. The CDR3 coding sequence is TGTGCCAGCAGGCCTCCACTAGCGGGAGGGCCGTATAATGAGCAGTTCTTC.

V gene TRBV19 combines with J gene TRBJ2-1; D might be TRBD2 (6 bases). V dropped 7 bases and J dropped 4 bases, with 14 bases sitting between them. The germline V gene encodes CDR1 LNHDA and CDR2 SQIVND (reference sequence). The CDR3 totals 14 residues. The CDR3, as DNA: TGTGCCAGTAAAACGGGACTGGCTTACAATGAGCAGTTCTTC. Protein product: CASKTGLAYNEQFF.

The chain employs TRBV4-1 and TRBJ2-1; D might be TRBD1 (5 bases). Germline V CDR1 and CDR2: MGHRA, YSYEKL. This CDR3 spans 14 amino acids. Trimming removed 4 bases at V and 6 bases at J, with 13 bases between. The CDR3 DNA is TGCGCCAGCAGCCGACGACAGATGGGCAATGAGCAGTTCTTC. Translation gives CASSRRQMGNEQFF.

V usage is TRBV4-1 and J usage is TRBJ1-5; 10 bases line up with TRBD1. The CDR3 extends over 16 amino acids. Germline CDR1 MGHRA, CDR2 YSYEKL. Germline trimming cut 0 bases from V and 6 bases from J; bases unmatched to any gene: 5. The CDR3: CASSQEEGQGIQPQHF. The CDR3 region has the DNA TGCGCCAGCAGCCAAGAAGAGGGACAGGGGATTCAGCCCCAGCATTTT.

The chain carries TRBV5-6 and TRBJ1-4, with D possibly TRBD1 on 5 matching bases. The ends were cut back, 4 bases at V and 4 bases at J, with 11 bases in the middle. CDR3 size: 14 residues. Germline CDR1 reads SGHDT; CDR2 reads YYEEEE. The CDR3 DNA reads as TGTGCCAGCAGCGTACAGGACCTTAATGAAAAACTGTTTTTT. This codes for CASSVQDLNEKLFF.

This clone has a single count. The genes are TRBV9 and TRBJ2-5; tentatively, D is TRBD2 (5 bases). The CDR3 is 13 amino acids. Germline CDR1 is SGDLS and CDR2 is YYNGEE. With 2 bases removed from V and 5 bases from J, the gap between germline ends came to 10 bases. CDR3 coding DNA: TGTGCCAGCAGCGTTACGTCGGGGGAGACCCAGTACTTC. Translation gives CASSVTSGETQYF.

This chain connects TRBV5-6 to TRBJ1-2; 9 bases map to TRBD1. Trimming removed 4 bases from V and 4 bases from J; junction bases left unmatched: 11. This CDR3 spans 16 amino acids. Germline V lookup: CDR1 SGHDT, CDR2 YYEEEE. CDR3 DNA: TGTGCCAGCAGCCCCGGAGGGACAGGGAGTACCTATGGCTACACCTTC. Translating it yields CASSPGGTGSTYGYTF. Full variable domain (rest looked up from reference TRBV5-6 and TRBJ1-2): DAGVTQSPTHLIKTRGQQVTLRCSPKSGHDTVSWYQQALGQGPQFIFQYYEEEERQRGNFPDRFSGHQFPNYSSELNVNALLLGDSALYLCASSPGGTGSTYGYTFGSGTRLTVV.

This clone was observed a few times. This sequence joins TRBV4-1 and TRBJ1-2; 7 bases map to TRBD1. CDR1 and CDR2 (germline): MGHRA, YSYEKL. This CDR3 has 16 residues. Trimming removed 0 bases from V and 0 bases from J; junction bases left unmatched: 4. The DNA of the CDR3 is TGCGCCAGCAGCCAAGAAGAACAGGGGACTAACTATGGCTACACCTTC. It codes for CASSQEEQGTNYGYTF.

V and J are TRBV6-6 and TRBJ2-5, with a possible D match to TRBD1 (5 bases). The CDR3 spans 12 residues. Germline CDR1 MNHNY, CDR2 SVGAGI (reference sequence). V lost 6 bases and J 5 bases, leaving 10 bases between the germline ends. In nucleotides, the CDR3 is TGTGCCAGCAGAAGACAGACGGAGACCCAGTACTTC. It yields the protein CASRRQTETQYF.

This clone was observed a single time. The chain combines TRBV10-3 with TRBJ2-1, with 9 bases aligning to TRBD2. The V gene's germline CDR1 is ENHRY and CDR2 SYGVKD. Trimming cost V 1 base and J 7 bases; bases outside gene matches: 2. The length of the CDR3 is 14 residues. This CDR3 is CAISEFSGGNEQFF. CDR3 nucleotides: TGTGCCATCAGTGAGTTTAGCGGGGGTAATGAGCAGTTCTTC.

The chain carries TRBV5-4 and TRBJ2-7, with a weak D call TRBD1 (6 bases). Germline CDR1 and CDR2: SGHNT and YYREEE (reference sequence). Trimming took off 6 bases at V and 5 bases at J, with 18 bases between the two ends. This CDR3 is built from 14 residues. The CDR3 nucleotides are TGTGCCAGCACCCCAGGGCAGGGGAAGGACGAGCAGTACTTC. Protein sequence: CASTPGQGKDEQYF.

The chain recombines TRBV19 with TRBJ1-1; D ambiguous. Trimming removed 6 bases at V and 4 bases at J, with 18 bases between. The CDR3 extends over 15 amino acids. CDR1 is LNHDA and CDR2 is SQIVND in the germline V gene (reference sequence). The CDR3 DNA sequence: TGTGCCAGTAGCTCTACCGTCGCGGTTATCACTGAAGCTTTCTTT. Amino acid sequence: CASSSTVAVITEAFF.

The rearrangement joins TRBV10-3 to TRBJ1-2; TRBD1 might be the D (5 bases). Trimming removed 4 bases at V and 7 bases at J, with 19 bases between. Germline CDR1 and CDR2: ENHRY and SYGVKD. The CDR3 loop spans 15 amino acids. The CDR3 region is CAISGKVGGESGYTF. For the CDR3, the DNA is TGTGCCATCAGTGGAAAGGTGGGGGGGGAGTCTGGCTACACCTTC.

V is TRBV5-5 and J is TRBJ1-6; 7 bases are shared with TRBD1. The CDR3 sequence is 14 residues long. Per germline, CDR1 SGHKS and CDR2 YYEKEE (reference sequence). The junction had 4 bases not matched to a gene; V was cut back by 4 bases and J by 6 bases. For the CDR3, the DNA is TGTGCCAGCAGCATCCGGGACAGTAATTCACCCCTCCACTTT. Translated: CASSIRDSNSPLHF. The variable domain in full, with the rest retrieved from reference TRBV5-5 and TRBJ1-6, is DAGVTQSPTHLIKTRGQQVTLRCSPISGHKSVSWYQQVLGQGPQFIFQYYEKEERGRGNFPDRFSARQFPNYSSELNVNALLLGDSALYLCASSIRDSNSPLHFGNGTRLTVT.

The chain couples TRBV4-3 to TRBJ2-1; TRBD2 matches at 7 bases. This CDR3 is 16 amino acids long. V shed 1 base and J 0 bases; nucleotides not matched to a gene: 3. Germline CDR1 LGHNA, CDR2 YSLEER. The CDR3 protein is CASSQAGGSSYNEQFF. The CDR3 DNA reads TGCGCCAGCAGCCAAGCGGGCGGGAGCTCCTACAATGAGCAGTTCTTC.

The CDR3 sequence is CASSPSDRRNQPQHF. Written as DNA, the CDR3 is TGTGCCAGCAGCCCCTCGGACAGAAGGAATCAGCCCCAGCATTTT. The V gene is TRBV7-8, the J gene TRBJ1-5, with D perhaps TRBD1 (6 bases). Looked up from germline, CDR1 is SGHVS and CDR2 is FQNEAQ. Trimming shortened V by 5 bases and J by 4 bases, and 15 bases separated the two germline ends. The CDR3 has 15 residues.

The chain carries TRBV28 and TRBJ1-2; 7 nucleotides match TRBD1. CDR3 size: 12 residues. The germline V gene encodes CDR1 MDHEN and CDR2 SYDVKM. V shed 5 bases, J shed 4 bases, and the junction held 1 base outside the gene matches. The CDR3 protein is CASSRTGYGYTF. CDR3 coding DNA: TGTGCCAGCAGTCGGACAGGCTATGGCTACACCTTC.

The chain couples TRBV13 to TRBJ2-7; the D gene is possibly TRBD1 (5 bases). The CDR3 consists of 14 residues. Trimming took off 5 bases at V and 6 bases at J, with 17 bases between the two ends. Per germline, CDR1 PRHDT and CDR2 FYEKMQ (reference sequence). CDR3 residues: CASSPRQYLGEQYF. CDR3 bases: TGTGCCAGCAGCCCAAGACAGTACCTGGGCGAGCAGTACTTC. The complete variable domain, with remaining parts taken from reference TRBV13 and TRBJ2-7, reads AAGVIQSPRHLIKEKRETATLKCYPIPRHDTVYWYQQGPGQDPQFLISFYEKMQSDKGSIPDRFSAQQFSDYHSELNMSSLELGDSALYFCASSPRQYLGEQYFGPGTRLTVT.

The chain combines TRBV5-1 with TRBJ2-3; 10 bases map to TRBD2. In germline, CDR1 is SGHRS, CDR2 YFSETQ. This CDR3 is 15 amino acids long. The junction had 3 bases not matched to a gene; V was cut back by 4 bases and J by 1 base. Written as DNA, the CDR3 is TGCGCCAGCAGCCCCGGGACTAGCGGCACAGATACGCAGTATTTT. Protein: CASSPGTSGTDTQYF.